These 12 T cell receptor beta chains share one sample of origin, sequenced in a study of glioma-infiltrating T cells after dendritic cell vaccination. Time point defined: after dendritic cell vaccination, including at tumor progression/relapse. Assay: immunoSEQ multiplex PCR; the TCRdb copy retains only in-frame clones and omits some. This table has about 46,000 clones, approximately 89% appearing once. The sequencing here drew on blood, taken after dendritic cell vaccination. These receptors were collected from a human donor with glioblastoma.

This chain links TRBV5-1 with TRBJ2-2; TRBD2 matches 8 bases. CDR1 and CDR2 from the germline V gene are SGHRS and YFSETQ. The CDR3 length is 15 residues. V gave up 0 bases and J gave up 9 bases; unmatched junction bases: 7. Here the CDR3 DNA reads TGCGCCAGCAGCTTGGGGACTAGCCTCGCCTGGGAGCTGTTTTTT. Its translation is CASSLGTSLAWELFF.

The chain uses TRBV27 and TRBJ1-1, with a weak D call TRBD1 (6 bases). The V gene lost 5 bases and the J gene lost 2 bases, with 15 bases spanning the gap. Germline V gene sequence: CDR1 MNHEY, CDR2 SMNVEV (reference sequence). This CDR3 is 15 amino acids long. The CDR3 here is CASSPWDNPNTEAFF. The CDR3 region has the DNA TGTGCCAGCAGTCCTTGGGACAATCCAAACACTGAAGCTTTCTTT.

The V and J genes are TRBV7-9 and TRBJ2-7; 7 nucleotides match TRBD1. The CDR3 extends over 16 amino acids. From germline, CDR1 is SEHNR and CDR2 FQNEAQ (reference sequence). Trimming at V came to 1 base and at J to 7 bases, leaving 13 bases not matched to a gene. Written as DNA, the CDR3 is TGTGCCAGCAGCTTAGGAAGGGGGCCCAACCGTCTGGAGCAGTACTTC. Its translation is CASSLGRGPNRLEQYF.

J is TRBJ2-3 and V is TRBV5-1; TRBD2 agrees at 9 bases. Germline V lookup: CDR1 SGHRS, CDR2 YFSETQ. The CDR3 sequence is 17 residues long. The junction had 9 bases not matched to a gene; V was cut back by 4 bases and J by 0 bases. CDR3 in DNA: TGCGCCAGCAGCCCAGACTCCCTAGCGGGGAGCACAGATACGCAGTATTTT. This translates into CASSPDSLAGSTDTQYF.

J is TRBJ2-7 and V is TRBV7-8; D is possibly TRBD2 (8 bases). There are 19 residues in the CDR3. The ends were cut back, 4 bases at V and 1 base at J, with 26 bases in the middle. The germline gives CDR1 SGHVS, CDR2 FQNEAQ. CDR3: CASSSAGTEKRERSYEQYF. In nucleotides, the CDR3 is TGTGCCAGCAGCTCGGCCGGGACAGAGAAGCGGGAGCGTTCCTACGAGCAGTACTTC.

A single count supports this clone. The CDR3 nucleotides read TGTGCCAGCAGTCCCCGGGACAGCTCCACAGATACGCAGTATTTT. Its protein is CASSPRDSSTDTQYF. The chain joins TRBV27 to TRBJ2-3; 7 bases align to TRBD1. The V segment lost 5 bases and the J segment 2 bases; nucleotides outside the gene matches: 7. The CDR3 extends over 15 amino acids. Per the germline V gene, CDR1 is MNHEY and CDR2 is SMNVEV (reference sequence).

This clone appeared once. In DNA form, the CDR3 reads TGTGCCAGCAGTTCTATGGGACTAGCAAATTGGAACGAGCAGTACTTC. This codes for CASSSMGLANWNEQYF. The genes are TRBV28 and TRBJ2-5; 9 positions agree with TRBD2. The J call is in doubt because the DNA end fits TRBJ2-7 better. This CDR3 has 16 amino acids. Germline CDR1 MDHEN, CDR2 SYDVKM.

The chain uses TRBV10-1 and TRBJ2-7, with 10 positions matching TRBD1. The germline V gene encodes CDR1 WNHNN and CDR2 SYGVQD (reference sequence). Unmatched junction bases numbered 10, after V lost 6 bases and J lost 5 bases. The CDR3 is 15 residues long. For the CDR3, the DNA is TGCGCCAGCAGATATCCGGGACAGGGGAGAAACGAGCAGTACTTC. It is translated as CASRYPGQGRNEQYF.

The J gene is TRBJ1-6, the V gene TRBV6-5; TRBD1 matches at 7 bases. The CDR3 is 14 residues long. With 6 bases clipped from V and 6 bases from J, the junction kept 5 bases outside the gene matches. The germline CDR1 and CDR2 sequences are MNHEY and SVGAGI. CDR3 in DNA: TGTGCCAGCAGACTCCAGGGGGGTAATTCACCCCTCCACTTT. Residues: CASRLQGGNSPLHF.

The chain couples TRBV4-1 to TRBJ2-1, with 7 bases that match TRBD2. CDR3 length equals 12 residues. The J segment lost 13 bases and the V segment lost 3 bases, leaving 6 bases of the junction unmatched. Germline values: CDR1 MGHRA, CDR2 YSYEKL. For the CDR3, the DNA is TGCGCCAGCAGCCACGAAGCGGGGCCTCAGTTCTTC. Its translation: CASSHEAGPQFF.

This clone was seen just once. In DNA, the CDR3 is TGTGCCAGCAGCGTAGGGACAGGGGCCTACAATGAGCAGTTCTTC. Protein: CASSVGTGAYNEQFF. The chain combines TRBV9 with TRBJ2-1, with TRBD1 matching over 9 bases. Per the germline V gene, CDR1 is SGDLS and CDR2 is YYNGEE. This CDR3 has 15 amino acids. V lost 0 bases to trimming and J lost 2 bases; unmatched junction nucleotides: 0.

The V gene is TRBV20-1, the J gene TRBJ2-5; no definite D call. In germline, CDR1 is DFQATT, CDR2 SNEGSKA (reference sequence). This CDR3 is 10 amino acids long. V lost 4 bases and J 5 bases, leaving 5 bases between the germline ends. CDR3 region: CSANQETQYF. The CDR3 coding sequence is TGCAGTGCTAATCAGGAGACCCAGTACTTC.